The source of this T cell receptor beta chain is a study of blood T cell repertoires in COVID-19. This CDR3 is 13 amino acids long. The germline gives CDR1 MNHNS, CDR2 SASEGT. Trimming removed 2 bases at V and 9 bases at J, with 13 bases between. Libraries were prepared by immunoSEQ multiplex PCR; TCRdb keeps only in-frame clonotypes and omits some of them. The sample lists around 250,000 clones, around nine tenths occurring once. Sequenced material: peripheral blood. The chain carries TRBV6-1 and TRBJ1-2, with D hard to call. The receptor's source is a woman aged 70-85 years with active or convalescent COVID-19. In nucleotides, the CDR3 is TGTGCCAGCAGTGAATCCGGAGCGTACCGCTACACCTTC. Protein product: CASSESGAYRYTF.